This paragraph covers one T cell receptor beta chain sequence. This sample was included in a study of blood T cell repertoires in COVID-19. The wider study: Italy, Spain and the United States were the sources of the convalescent and acute COVID-19 samples. Sample material is recorded as cDNA or gDNA derived from T cells, B-cell-depleted T cells, or PBMCs.

Per the authors' pipeline: Using reference gene primer amplification, nucleated cell counts were estimated. The assay was immunoSEQ multiplex PCR, and TCRdb's table has in-frame clones only and misses some. From that table come the V and J calls and clone size; the DNA was used to work out D and trimming. The data hold roughly 200,000 clones, with 70% to 90% observed a single time. With V trimmed by 5 bases and J by 3 bases, 10 bases remained unmatched. The CDR3 consists of 16 residues. Per germline, CDR1 SGHVS and CDR2 FNYEAQ. This sequence originates from a woman in her twenties or thirties with acute or convalescent COVID-19. V and J are TRBV7-6 and TRBJ2-1; TRBD2 aligns across 7 bases. Sequences were obtained from peripheral blood. The CDR3 is CASSHRAGTRYNEQFF. Here the CDR3 DNA reads TGTGCCAGCAGCCACCGAGCGGGAACTCGCTACAATGAGCAGTTCTTC.